Following are 27 T cell receptor beta chains from one sample sequenced in a study of Ad26.COV2.S vaccination and SARS-CoV-2 variants. Treatment given: 15 to 20 received Ad26.COV2.S at low or high dose, single or two shots; 5 received placebo; per-sample allocation not given. Day 63 following the first vaccine or placebo injection was when the samples were taken. Data came from immunoSEQ multiplex PCR; TCRdb stores just in-frame clones and leaves some out. The data contain hundreds of thousands of clones, 86% of them singletons. The material sequenced was peripheral blood, taken in a trial of Ad26.COV2.S vaccine versus placebo. The receptor source for this set is a person between 18 and 59 years old who received the Ad26.COV2.S COVID-19 vaccine or a placebo.

This clone was seen just once. This rearrangement joins TRBV6-6 to TRBJ1-2, with D unresolved. The CDR3 runs to 15 residues. CDR1 is MNHNY and CDR2 is SVGAGI in the germline V gene (reference sequence). Deletions cut 6 bases from V and 4 bases from J, with 18 bases between. CDR3 loop: CASSPADGQAYGYTF. For the CDR3, the DNA is TGTGCCAGCAGCCCCGCGGACGGGCAGGCCTATGGCTACACCTTC.

The table lists this clone with a few counts. Within the sample, other DNA sequences also encode this same CDR3. The V gene is TRBV19, the J gene TRBJ1-1; a possible D gene is TRBD1 (6 bases). There are 13 residues in the CDR3. Trimming stripped 5 bases from V and 1 base from J, with 8 bases between. Germline CDR1 and CDR2: LNHDA and SQIVND (reference sequence). The CDR3 loop is CASSQGTNTEAFF. Here the CDR3 DNA reads TGTGCCAGTAGTCAGGGGACGAACACTGAAGCTTTCTTT.

The chain is built from TRBV27 and TRBJ2-6; D ambiguous. V lost 2 bases and J lost 0, with 2 bases in between. The CDR3 runs to 14 residues. Germline V gene data show CDR1 as MNHEY and CDR2 as SMNVEV (reference sequence). CDR3 nucleotides: TGTGCCAGCAGTTTAAACTCTGGGGCCAACGTCCTGACTTTC. It codes for CASSLNSGANVLTF.

The J gene is TRBJ2-1, the V gene TRBV4-2, with 8 positions matching TRBD1. The CDR3 is 15 residues long. After removal of 3 bases from V and 5 bases from J, the junction contained 6 bases not matched to a gene. Germline CDR1 reads LGHNA; CDR2 reads YNFKEQ. CDR3 nucleotides: TGTGCCAGCAGCCAGCGTACAGGGGGGAACAATGAGCAGTTCTTC. It codes for CASSQRTGGNNEQFF.

This chain links TRBV6-5 with TRBJ2-7, with D maybe TRBD1 (5 bases). V lost 5 bases to trimming and J lost 2 bases, with 13 bases between them. Germline CDR1 and CDR2: MNHEY and SVGAGI. The CDR3 runs 14 residues. CDR3: CASSRQGEAYEQYF. Written as DNA, the CDR3 is TGTGCCAGCAGTCGGCAGGGCGAAGCCTACGAGCAGTACTTC.

The CDR3 reads CASKGNTGELFF. CDR3 bases: TGTGCCAGCAAGGGGAACACCGGGGAGCTGTTTTTT. The rearrangement uses TRBV6-5 and TRBJ2-2; D is ambiguous. Trimming stripped 7 bases from V and 1 base from J, with 4 bases between. The CDR3 is 12 amino acids. The germline V gene has CDR1 MNHEY and CDR2 SVGAGI.

CDR3 bases: TGTGCCAGCAGCTCGGGCCAGGACATAACCGTGAATCAGCCCCAGCATTTT. Translating it yields CASSSGQDITVNQPQHF. The rearrangement joins TRBV7-9 to TRBJ1-5; weak D call: TRBD1 (5 bases). V lost 4 bases and J 4 bases, leaving 20 bases between the germline ends. The CDR3 length is 17 residues. Germline CDR1 SEHNR, CDR2 FQNEAQ (reference sequence).

As for this clone: In the same sample, other DNA sequences code for this CDR3. This chain links TRBV12-3 or TRBV12-4 with TRBJ1-1; D uncertain. CDR3 length equals 12 residues. V lost 3 bases and J lost 4, with 6 bases in between. The CDR3 nucleotides are TGTGCCAGCAGTTTCGTGGGCACTGAAGCTTTCTTT. Its translation is CASSFVGTEAFF.

The chain is built from TRBV18 and TRBJ1-1, with D possibly being TRBD1 (5 bases). The CDR3 runs to 14 residues. V shed 2 bases and J shed 5 bases, with 12 bases lying between them. Germline V lookup: CDR1 KGHSH, CDR2 LQKENI. In nucleotides, the CDR3 is TGTGCCAGCTCACCAGAGCTAGGGGCGACTGAAGCTTTCTTT. It specifies CASSPELGATEAFF. Combining the CDR3 with reference TRBV18 and TRBJ1-1 gives the whole variable domain NAGVMQNPRHLVRRRGQEARLRCSPMKGHSHVYWYRQLPEEGLKFMVYLQKENIIDESGMPKERFSAEFPKEGPSILRIQQVVRGDSAAYFCASSPELGATEAFFGQGTRLTVV.

The genes are TRBV4-3 and TRBJ2-1; 9 nucleotides agree with TRBD2. The ends lost 2 bases at V and 4 bases at J; junction bases unmatched: 3. There are 15 residues in the CDR3. The germline V gene encodes CDR1 LGHNA and CDR2 YSLEER. In DNA, the CDR3 is TGCGCCAGCAGCCAACTAGCGGGATCTTACAATGAGCAGTTCTTC. This gives the protein CASSQLAGSYNEQFF.

The V and J genes are TRBV11-2 and TRBJ2-7; D gene uncertain. The V gene's germline CDR1 is SGHAT and CDR2 FQNNGV. CDR3 size: 14 residues. Trimming removed 5 bases from V and 0 bases from J, with 11 bases in between. The CDR3 region has the DNA TGTGCCAGCAGCGTTGGAAGGAGCTCCTACGAGCAGTACTTC. Its protein is CASSVGRSSYEQYF. The variable domain in full, with the rest retrieved from reference TRBV11-2 and TRBJ2-7, is EAGVAQSPRYKIIEKRQSVAFWCNPISGHATLYWYQQILGQGPKLLIQFQNNGVVDDSQLPKDRFSAERLKGVDSTLKIQPAKLEDSAVYLCASSVGRSSYEQYFGPGTRLTVT.

This clone was seen only once. The V call is TRBV3-1 (or the pseudogene TRBV3-2), the J call TRBJ1-2, with D possibly being TRBD1 (5 bases). This CDR3 contains 12 residues. V shed 6 bases and J shed 3 bases, with 8 bases lying between them. Germline V gene data show CDR1 as LGHDT and CDR2 as YNNKEL (reference sequence). The CDR3 reads CASSQGDYGYTF. CDR3 DNA sequence: TGTGCCAGCAGTCAGGGTGACTATGGCTACACCTTC.

The V gene is TRBV5-8, the J gene TRBJ1-2; D gene uncertain. Between the trimmed V and J ends, which lost 2 bases and 0 bases, there was a span of 11 bases. The germline gives CDR1 SGHTS, CDR2 YDEGEE. The CDR3 length is 15 residues. In DNA, the CDR3 is TGTGCCAGCAGCTTACCGGTTCGGTCTAACTATGGCTACACCTTC. It specifies CASSLPVRSNYGYTF. The full variable domain, with the rest looked up from reference TRBV5-8 and TRBJ1-2, is EAGVTQSPTHLIKTRGQQATLRCSPISGHTSVYWYQQALGLGLQFLLWYDEGEERNRGNFPPRFSGRQFPNYSSELNVNALELEDSALYLCASSLPVRSNYGYTFGSGTRLTVV.

The rearrangement links TRBV11-3 to TRBJ1-1, with D maybe TRBD1 (6 bases). Germline V gene sequence: CDR1 SGHNT, CDR2 YENEEA. This CDR3 region has 12 residues. Between the trimmed V and J ends, which lost 5 bases and 7 bases, there was a span of 11 bases. CDR3 in amino acids: CASSTGYGEAFF. The CDR3 DNA reads as TGTGCCAGCAGCACAGGGTACGGTGAAGCTTTCTTT.

This sequence joins TRBV4-1 and TRBJ1-3; the D is unclear. V lost 0 bases and J 0 bases, leaving 9 bases between the germline ends. Per the germline V gene, CDR1 is MGHRA and CDR2 is YSYEKL. The CDR3 has 16 residues. Written as DNA, the CDR3 is TGCGCCAGCAGCCAAGAAAGAGGCAGCTCTGGAAACACCATATATTTT. Protein: CASSQERGSSGNTIYF.

This chain connects TRBV6-5 to TRBJ1-1; D remains unclear. The CDR3 is made up of 14 amino acids. V lost 5 bases to trimming and J lost 1 base, with 11 bases between them. CDR1 is MNHEY, CDR2 SVGAGI, per germline. The CDR3 region has the DNA TGTGCCAGCAGTCCTCCCATGGGGAACACTGAAGCTTTCTTT. Encoded protein: CASSPPMGNTEAFF.

The genes are TRBV6-5 and TRBJ2-1; D might be TRBD2 (6 bases). Germline V lookup: CDR1 MNHEY, CDR2 SVGAGI. The CDR3 contains 14 residues. V lost 6 bases and J lost 7, with 16 bases in between. The CDR3 DNA reads as TGTGCCAGCAGGGGGGGACGGAGGAGTAATGAGCAGTTCTTC. Translated, it gives CASRGGRRSNEQFF.

The CDR3: CASSLLSNYEQYF. The DNA for the CDR3 is TGTGCCAGCAGCTTGCTCAGTAACTACGAGCAGTACTTC. The chain combines TRBV5-6 with TRBJ2-7; D gene ambiguous. V lost 1 base, J lost 3 bases, and 8 bases lay in between. The CDR3 contains 13 residues. Germline CDR1 reads SGHDT; CDR2 reads YYEEEE.

V usage is TRBV30 and J usage is TRBJ2-5; D gene unclear. Germline CDR1 GTSNPN, CDR2 SVGIG (reference sequence). Trimming took 3 bases from V and 0 from J, leaving 5 bases between them. The CDR3 is 12 amino acids. CDR3 region: CAWSPNQETQYF. The DNA of the CDR3 is TGTGCCTGGAGCCCTAACCAAGAGACCCAGTACTTC.

Regarding this clone: Sequence at one end of the junction differs from germline and may be a read error. The chain joins TRBV3-1 (or the pseudogene TRBV3-2) to TRBJ2-3; a possible D gene is TRBD2 (5 bases). Germline values: CDR1 LGHDT, CDR2 YNNKEL (reference sequence). CDR3 length: 14 amino acids. CDR3 sequence: CASSQDYIASRMDF. Written as DNA, the CDR3 is TGTGCCAGCAGCCAAGATTATATAGCGTCGCGCATGGATTTT.

The chain uses TRBV5-4 and TRBJ1-1; 8 bases fit TRBD1. J lost 1 base, V lost 4 bases, and 9 bases had no gene match. Germline loops: CDR1 SGHNT, CDR2 YYREEE (reference sequence). CDR3 length: 16 amino acids. The CDR3: CASSHPGQARNTEAFF. The DNA for the CDR3 is TGTGCCAGCAGCCACCCGGGACAGGCGCGGAACACTGAAGCTTTCTTT.

The chain links TRBV15 to TRBJ2-7; D is undetermined. This CDR3 spans 15 amino acids. Germline CDR1 reads LNHNV; CDR2 reads YYDKDF (reference sequence). Trimming stripped 0 bases from V and 0 bases from J, with 9 bases between. The CDR3 sequence is CATSRERPGSYEQYF. Here the CDR3 DNA reads TGTGCCACCAGCAGAGAAAGACCCGGCTCCTACGAGCAGTACTTC.

This chain connects TRBV4-1 to TRBJ2-5; D is unresolved. Germline CDR1 reads MGHRA; CDR2 reads YSYEKL. CDR3 length equals 15 residues. V lost 1 base and J 3 bases, leaving 12 bases between the germline ends. CDR3 sequence (DNA): TGCGCCAGCAGCCAAGGGACCCTCGACGAAGAGACCCAGTACTTC. This sequence encodes CASSQGTLDEETQYF.

This chain links TRBV7-8 with TRBJ1-1; 7 bases fit TRBD1. V was pared by 5 bases and J by 4 bases, with 7 bases of the junction left unmatched. This CDR3 region has 14 residues. Germline V lookup: CDR1 SGHVS, CDR2 FQNEAQ. The CDR3 coding sequence is TGTGCCAGCAGCCCCAGGGGGTTCGGCACTGAAGCTTTCTTT. Its translation: CASSPRGFGTEAFF.

A single count supports this clone. The chain uses TRBV7-2 and TRBJ2-7; D is possibly TRBD1 (5 bases). Germline CDR1 SGHTA, CDR2 FQGNSA. CDR3 size: 13 residues. V was pared by 6 bases and J by 6 bases, with 15 bases between. CDR3 in DNA: TGTGCCAGCAGACCTCGACAGACTGCCGAGCAGTACTTC. It specifies CASRPRQTAEQYF.

The chain links TRBV25-1 to TRBJ2-2; 8 nucleotides line up with TRBD1. V was pared by 1 base and J by 1 base, with 8 bases of the junction left unmatched. Looked up from germline, CDR1 is MGHDK and CDR2 is SYGVNS. The CDR3 totals 18 residues. The chain's CDR3 is CASSELKGQAGNTGELFF. The CDR3 coding sequence is TGTGCCAGCAGTGAATTGAAGGGACAGGCGGGGAACACCGGGGAGCTGTTTTTT.

This sequence joins TRBV28 and TRBJ1-2, with no clear D. This CDR3 has 15 amino acids. Germline values: CDR1 MDHEN, CDR2 SYDVKM. Trimming removed 6 bases at V and 3 bases at J, with 17 bases between. CDR3 bases: TGTGCCAGCAGCACTACAGTTGGGGTTCACTATGGCTACACCTTC. Translation: CASSTTVGVHYGYTF.